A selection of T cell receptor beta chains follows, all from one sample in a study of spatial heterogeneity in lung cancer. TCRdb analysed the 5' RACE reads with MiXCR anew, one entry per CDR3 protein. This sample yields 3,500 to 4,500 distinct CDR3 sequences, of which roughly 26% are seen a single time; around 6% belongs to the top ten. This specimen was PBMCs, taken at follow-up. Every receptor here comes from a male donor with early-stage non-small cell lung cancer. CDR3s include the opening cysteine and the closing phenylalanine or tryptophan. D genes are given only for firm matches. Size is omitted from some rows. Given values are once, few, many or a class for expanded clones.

CDR3nt: TGTGCCAGCAGCTTGGAGGGAGCTGCGGCCAACGTCCTGACTTTC
CDR3aa: CASSLEGAAANVLTF
len: 15
j_gene: TRBJ2-6
abundance: -
v_gene: TRBV5-5
d_gene: -

CDR3nt: TGTGCCGCAATGGGACGGAAGAACACTGAAGCTTTCTTT
CDR3aa: CAAMGRKNTEAFF
len: 13
j_gene: TRBJ1-1
abundance: -
v_gene: TRBV25-1
d_gene: -

CDR3nt: TGTGCCAGCAGTTACTCTTTAGCGGATAGCTCCTACAATGAGCAGTTCTTC
CDR3aa: CASSYSLADSSYNEQFF
len: 17
j_gene: TRBJ2-1
abundance: large
v_gene: TRBV6-2/TRBV6-3
d_gene: -

CDR3nt: TGTGCCAGCAGTTACGGCGGGGGGGCCGGCGGCGAGCAGTACTTC
CDR3aa: CASSYGGGAGGEQYF
len: 15
j_gene: TRBJ2-7
abundance: medium-sized
v_gene: TRBV6-5
d_gene: TRBD2

CDR3nt: TGTGCCAGCAGCCAACTCCAGGCAGTTGAACTGTTTTTT
CDR3aa: CASSQLQAVELFF
len: 13
j_gene: TRBJ1-4
abundance: -
v_gene: TRBV3-1
d_gene: -

CDR3nt: TGTGCCAGCAGCGCCGGGGGGGCCCAAGAGACCCAGTACTTC
CDR3aa: CASSAGGAQETQYF
len: 14
j_gene: TRBJ2-5
abundance: -
v_gene: TRBV5-6
d_gene: TRBD2

CDR3nt: TGCAGTGCGCAGACCGGGACAGGGTATGGAGGCTACACCTTC
CDR3aa: CSAQTGTGYGGYTF
len: 14
j_gene: TRBJ1-2
abundance: large
v_gene: TRBV20-1
d_gene: TRBD1

CDR3nt: TGTGCCAGCAGCTTGAGTGGGAATGAGCAGTTCTTC
CDR3aa: CASSLSGNEQFF
len: 12
j_gene: TRBJ2-1
abundance: medium-sized
v_gene: TRBV11-2
d_gene: -

CDR3nt: TGTGCCAGCAGTACCCCCGGGAGGGGAGGGACCGGGGAGCTGTTTTTT
CDR3aa: CASSTPGRGGTGELFF
len: 16
j_gene: TRBJ2-2
abundance: medium-sized
v_gene: TRBV6-5
d_gene: TRBD2

CDR3nt: TGTGCCACCAGTGAGACCTCAAACGAGGCGCAGTATTTT
CDR3aa: CATSETSNEAQYF
len: 13
j_gene: TRBJ2-3
abundance: medium-sized
v_gene: TRBV24-1
d_gene: -

CDR3nt: TGCAGCGTTGAAGGCTTGTCAAGGCAGTTCTTC
CDR3aa: CSVEGLSRQFF
len: 11
j_gene: TRBJ2-1
abundance: medium-sized
v_gene: TRBV29-1
d_gene: -

CDR3nt: TGTGCCAGCAGTTTAACCTCCTACGAGCAGTACTTC
CDR3aa: CASSLTSYEQYF
len: 12
j_gene: TRBJ2-7
abundance: medium-sized
v_gene: TRBV12-3/TRBV12-4
d_gene: -

CDR3nt: TGTGCCAGCAGTGGACTAGACGGGTACGAGCAGTACTTC
CDR3aa: CASSGLDGYEQYF
len: 13
j_gene: TRBJ2-7
abundance: medium-sized
v_gene: TRBV2
d_gene: -

CDR3nt: TGTGCCAGCAGGCGTTCAGCCTCGGGAAACACCGGGGAGCTGTTTTTT
CDR3aa: CASRRSASGNTGELFF
len: 16
j_gene: TRBJ2-2
abundance: once
v_gene: TRBV27
d_gene: -

CDR3nt: TGTGCCAGCAGCTTAGCGGGAGGGGATACGCAGTATTTT
CDR3aa: CASSLAGGDTQYF
len: 13
j_gene: TRBJ2-3
abundance: few
v_gene: TRBV7-2
d_gene: TRBD2

CDR3nt: TGCAGCGTTGAAGGCGATGGGGGGGAGACCCAGTACTTC
CDR3aa: CSVEGDGGETQYF
len: 13
j_gene: TRBJ2-5
abundance: -
v_gene: TRBV29-1
d_gene: -

CDR3nt: TGTGCCAGCAGCTTATCTAGGGGAGAGACCCAGTACTTC
CDR3aa: CASSLSRGETQYF
len: 13
j_gene: TRBJ2-5
abundance: few
v_gene: TRBV11-2
d_gene: -

CDR3nt: TGTGCCATCAGTGACGGAGCGGCAGAGACCCAGTACTTC
CDR3aa: CAISDGAAETQYF
len: 13
j_gene: TRBJ2-5
abundance: medium-sized
v_gene: TRBV10-3
d_gene: -

CDR3nt: TGTGCCAGCTCACCTGCGGGACTAGCGGGGGATGGCACAGATACGCAGTATTTT
CDR3aa: CASSPAGLAGDGTDTQYF
len: 18
j_gene: TRBJ2-3
abundance: large
v_gene: TRBV18
d_gene: TRBD2

CDR3nt: TGTGCCAGCAGTGAAGCGCTTGCAGACACAGATACGCAGTATTTT
CDR3aa: CASSEALADTDTQYF
len: 15
j_gene: TRBJ2-3
abundance: medium-sized
v_gene: TRBV6-1
d_gene: -

CDR3nt: TGCAGCGTTGGGAGGACAGGACCTTACGAGCAGTACTTC
CDR3aa: CSVGRTGPYEQYF
len: 13
j_gene: TRBJ2-7
abundance: few
v_gene: TRBV29-1
d_gene: TRBD1

CDR3nt: TGCAGCGTTGAAATGTCCCCCCGAGAGCAGTACTTC
CDR3aa: CSVEMSPREQYF
len: 12
j_gene: TRBJ2-7
abundance: many
v_gene: TRBV29-1
d_gene: -

CDR3nt: TGTGCCAGCACTCTGACGGTGAACTATGGCTACACCTTC
CDR3aa: CASTLTVNYGYTF
len: 13
j_gene: TRBJ1-2
abundance: -
v_gene: TRBV12-3/TRBV12-4
d_gene: -

CDR3nt: TGTGCCAGCAGTGGTGCTAGCGGGAGGGGTACCTACAATGAGCAGTTCTTC
CDR3aa: CASSGASGRGTYNEQFF
len: 17
j_gene: TRBJ2-1
abundance: -
v_gene: TRBV7-9
d_gene: TRBD2

CDR3nt: TGCAGTGCTAGAGATACGACCACCCAAGAGACCCAGTACTTC
CDR3aa: CSARDTTTQETQYF
len: 14
j_gene: TRBJ2-5
abundance: -
v_gene: TRBV20-1
d_gene: -

CDR3nt: TGTGCCAGCAGCCTGACTCTACGGGTAGCCAAAAACATTCAGTACTTC
CDR3aa: CASSLTLRVAKNIQYF
len: 16
j_gene: TRBJ2-4
abundance: once
v_gene: TRBV6-2/TRBV6-3
d_gene: -

CDR3nt: TGTGCCAGCAGTTACTCGGGCACAGGGGGCGCGGAGACCCAGTACTTC
CDR3aa: CASSYSGTGGAETQYF
len: 16
j_gene: TRBJ2-5
abundance: large
v_gene: TRBV6-6
d_gene: TRBD1

CDR3nt: TGTGCCAGCAGACCTAGCGGGGCGGGGGAGACCCAGTACTTC
CDR3aa: CASRPSGAGETQYF
len: 14
j_gene: TRBJ2-5
abundance: once
v_gene: TRBV12-3/TRBV12-4
d_gene: TRBD2

CDR3nt: TGTGCCAGCAGCTTAGACTCAACGGGAAACACCATATATTTT
CDR3aa: CASSLDSTGNTIYF
len: 14
j_gene: TRBJ1-3
abundance: few
v_gene: TRBV7-8
d_gene: -

CDR3nt: TGTGGCAGCAGCTTGACAGCAACTAATGAAAAACTGTTTTTT
CDR3aa: CGSSLTATNEKLFF
len: 14
j_gene: TRBJ1-4
abundance: -
v_gene: TRBV5-6
d_gene: -

CDR3nt: TGTGCCAGCAGCTTAATTGAGCGTTCGGGTGAGCAGTTCTTC
CDR3aa: CASSLIERSGEQFF
len: 14
j_gene: TRBJ2-1
abundance: medium-sized
v_gene: TRBV7-9
d_gene: -

CDR3nt: TGTGCCAGCAGTTCCCACGGGGGAGAGCAGTACTTC
CDR3aa: CASSSHGGEQYF
len: 12
j_gene: TRBJ2-7
abundance: medium-sized
v_gene: TRBV28
d_gene: -

CDR3nt: TGTGCCAGCAGCCGGACACCTCTAGAGGTAGATACGCAGTATTTT
CDR3aa: CASSRTPLEVDTQYF
len: 15
j_gene: TRBJ2-3
abundance: -
v_gene: TRBV12-3/TRBV12-4
d_gene: -

CDR3nt: TGTGCCAGCAGGAAAGGACAGGCCTACACCGGGGAGCTGTTTTTT
CDR3aa: CASRKGQAYTGELFF
len: 15
j_gene: TRBJ2-2
abundance: -
v_gene: TRBV6-5
d_gene: TRBD1

CDR3nt: TGCAGCACCTTGCCAGGCGGGAGCACAGATACGCAGTATTTT
CDR3aa: CSTLPGGSTDTQYF
len: 14
j_gene: TRBJ2-3
abundance: many
v_gene: TRBV29-1
d_gene: -

CDR3nt: TGTGCCACAGAGCAGGGGTCCGCAGATACGCAGTATTTT
CDR3aa: CATEQGSADTQYF
len: 13
j_gene: TRBJ2-3
abundance: -
v_gene: TRBV24-1
d_gene: -

CDR3nt: TGCGCCAGCAGTCAACCGGACAGGGGGGCGCAGTTCTTC
CDR3aa: CASSQPDRGAQFF
len: 13
j_gene: TRBJ2-1
abundance: medium-sized
v_gene: TRBV23-1
d_gene: TRBD1

CDR3nt: TGTGCCAGCACCCGAGGTGACTCCTACGAGCAGTACTTC
CDR3aa: CASTRGDSYEQYF
len: 13
j_gene: TRBJ2-7
abundance: medium-sized
v_gene: TRBV12-3/TRBV12-4
d_gene: -

CDR3nt: TGTGCCAGCAGCCATACACCCACTAGCACAGATACGCAGTATTTT
CDR3aa: CASSHTPTSTDTQYF
len: 15
j_gene: TRBJ2-3
abundance: -
v_gene: TRBV6-6
d_gene: -

CDR3nt: TGCAGTGCTAGAGGAGGACAGGGGTTGGGGAATGAGCAGTTCTTC
CDR3aa: CSARGGQGLGNEQFF
len: 15
j_gene: TRBJ2-1
abundance: once
v_gene: TRBV20-1
d_gene: TRBD1

CDR3nt: TGTGCCACCAGTGCGCTAGGGGGCACAGATACGCAGTATTTT
CDR3aa: CATSALGGTDTQYF
len: 14
j_gene: TRBJ2-3
abundance: few
v_gene: TRBV24-1
d_gene: -

CDR3nt: TGTGCCAGCAGTGAATCGGGAGGAGGCGGAGAAAAACTGTTTTTT
CDR3aa: CASSESGGGGEKLFF
len: 15
j_gene: TRBJ1-4
abundance: medium-sized
v_gene: TRBV25-1
d_gene: -

CDR3nt: TGTGCCAGCAGCCCTACGGGGGGCGTCACAGATACGCAGTATTTT
CDR3aa: CASSPTGGVTDTQYF
len: 15
j_gene: TRBJ2-3
abundance: medium-sized
v_gene: TRBV7-3
d_gene: -

CDR3nt: TGTGCCAGCAGCTTGGAAGGACAGTCGAATGAGCAGTTCTTC
CDR3aa: CASSLEGQSNEQFF
len: 14
j_gene: TRBJ2-1
abundance: few
v_gene: TRBV5-4
d_gene: -

CDR3nt: TGCGCCAGCAGCGAACGACTAGCGGCCAACAATGAGCAGTTCTTC
CDR3aa: CASSERLAANNEQFF
len: 15
j_gene: TRBJ2-1
abundance: medium-sized
v_gene: TRBV5-1
d_gene: TRBD2

CDR3nt: TGCGCCAGCAGCCAAGAGGATACGAACACCGGGGAGCTGTTTTTT
CDR3aa: CASSQEDTNTGELFF
len: 15
j_gene: TRBJ2-2
abundance: once
v_gene: TRBV4-3
d_gene: -

CDR3nt: TGTGCCAGTAGTCAGTCACAGCGTTACGAGCAGTACTTC
CDR3aa: CASSQSQRYEQYF
len: 13
j_gene: TRBJ2-7
abundance: -
v_gene: TRBV19
d_gene: -

CDR3nt: TGCAGTGCCGCCCAGCAGGGTTCCGGGGAGCTGTTTTTT
CDR3aa: CSAAQQGSGELFF
len: 13
j_gene: TRBJ2-2
abundance: -
v_gene: TRBV20-1
d_gene: -

CDR3nt: TGTGCCATCTCAGCGGGATACACAGATACGCAGTATTTT
CDR3aa: CAISAGYTDTQYF
len: 13
j_gene: TRBJ2-3
abundance: -
v_gene: TRBV10-3
d_gene: TRBD2

CDR3nt: TGTGCCAGCAGTTACCAGGACGGCAGGATTTCACCCCTCCACTTT
CDR3aa: CASSYQDGRISPLHF
len: 15
j_gene: TRBJ1-6
abundance: few
v_gene: TRBV6-5
d_gene: -

CDR3nt: TGCGCCAGCAGCTTGGGGGTGACAGCCTACGAGCAGTACTTC
CDR3aa: CASSLGVTAYEQYF
len: 14
j_gene: TRBJ2-7
abundance: medium-sized
v_gene: TRBV5-1
d_gene: -

CDR3nt: TGTGCCTGGAGCGACAGGGGATCAGCTGGAAACACCATATATTTT
CDR3aa: CAWSDRGSAGNTIYF
len: 15
j_gene: TRBJ1-3
abundance: -
v_gene: TRBV30
d_gene: TRBD1

CDR3nt: TGTGCCAGCAGCTTAGCCGGCGGGGGGACAGTCTATGGCTACACCTTC
CDR3aa: CASSLAGGGTVYGYTF
len: 16
j_gene: TRBJ1-2
abundance: few
v_gene: TRBV7-2
d_gene: TRBD1

CDR3nt: TGTGCCAGCAGCGTTCAAGAGACCCAGTACTTC
CDR3aa: CASSVQETQYF
len: 11
j_gene: TRBJ2-5
abundance: large
v_gene: TRBV7-2
d_gene: -

CDR3nt: TGTGCCAGCAGCTTGACAGCAACTAATGAAAAACTGTTTTTT
CDR3aa: CASSLTATNEKLFF
len: 14
j_gene: TRBJ1-4
abundance: -
v_gene: TRBV5-6
d_gene: -

CDR3nt: TGTGCCAGCAGCCGCGGGCGCGACTATGGCTACACCTTC
CDR3aa: CASSRGRDYGYTF
len: 13
j_gene: TRBJ1-2
abundance: -
v_gene: TRBV11-2
d_gene: -